The rows below give T cell receptor beta chains drawn from one sample of a study of T-cell reconstitution after alpha-beta-depleted transplantation in children. TCRdb called the PCR reads again in MiXCR, with one record for every CDR3 protein. The table records about 600,000 distinct CDR3 sequences, 10% to 15% of them present only once. Sequencing was performed on PBMCs, mostly from graft donor cells, taken 360 days after TCRalphabeta/CD19-depleted stem cell transplant. These receptor sequences come from a male patient between 10 and 17 years old who had a stem cell transplant for acute myeloid leukemia, so the T cells may come from the graft donor. CDR3s include the opening cysteine and the closing phenylalanine or tryptophan. Each record gives: D gene, V gene, J gene, clone size, CDR3 DNA, CDR3 protein. D genes are given only for firm matches. Expanded clones are given a class, and other clones once, few, many or no size at all.

TRBD1	TRBV29-1	TRBJ2-7	-	TGCAGCGTCGGATCCGGACAGGCGAACGAGCAGTACTTC	CSVGSGQANEQYF
-	TRBV7-8	TRBJ1-2	-	TGTGCCACCTCAGCTTACTACGGGGGGCAGGAGGGCTACACCTTC	CATSAYYGGQEGYTF
-	TRBV28	TRBJ2-7	few	TGTGCCAGCAGTTTACCCAGGGGTCTCTCCTACGAGCAGTACTTC	CASSLPRGLSYEQYF
TRBD2	TRBV7-7	TRBJ2-3	few	TGTGCTAGCACCCCGGGACTAGCGGGAGCAGATACGCAGTATTTT	CASTPGLAGADTQYF
-	TRBV29-1	TRBJ2-4	few	TGCAGCGTGGTGGATGAAAACATTCAGTACTTC	CSVVDENIQYF
TRBD1	TRBV28	TRBJ1-4	-	TGTGCCAGCAGGACAGGGTTTAGTGAAAAACTGTTTTTT	CASRTGFSEKLFF
TRBD2	TRBV3-1	TRBJ2-5	few	TGTGCCAGCAGCCAAGGGGCTAGCGGGAGGGCCTCACGAGAGACCCAGTACTTC	CASSQGASGRASRETQYF
TRBD1	TRBV12-3/TRBV12-4	TRBJ2-7	few	TGTGCCAGCAGTAGCCGGGACAGGTTTACCTACGAGCAGTACTTC	CASSSRDRFTYEQYF
TRBD1	TRBV12-3/TRBV12-4	TRBJ2-2	-	TGTGCCAGCAGGGGACGGGACAGGGGAAGCACCGGGGAGCTGTTTTTT	CASRGRDRGSTGELFF
TRBD1	TRBV28	TRBJ2-3	few	TGTGCCAGCGGGACAGGGGGCACAGATACGCAGTATTTT	CASGTGGTDTQYF
-	TRBV6-4	TRBJ2-1	-	TGTGCCAGCAGTGACTCGAGTAATGAGCAGTTCTTC	CASSDSSNEQFF
-	TRBV6-2/TRBV6-3	TRBJ2-1	-	TGTGCCAGCAGTTACGTCCATGAGCAGTTCTTC	CASSYVHEQFF
TRBD1	TRBV7-9	TRBJ2-3	many	TGTGCCAGCAGACGTTTGGGACAGGGGGCCGTTTTAGATACGCAGTATTTT	CASRRLGQGAVLDTQYF
TRBD2	TRBV7-2	TRBJ2-7	-	TGTGCCAGCAGCTTACTTCGGGCGGGAGGAGAGCAGTACTTC	CASSLLRAGGEQYF
TRBD2	TRBV10-3	TRBJ2-3	many	TGTGCCATCAGTGACAAGACTAGCGGGAGGAACGCAGATACGCAGTATTTT	CAISDKTSGRNADTQYF
TRBD1	TRBV6-1	TRBJ2-1	few	TGTGCCAGCAGTGAATGGGGACAGGGCTCTAGTGGCTACAATGAGCAGTTCTTC	CASSEWGQGSSGYNEQFF
TRBD2	TRBV4-2	TRBJ2-5	-	TGTGCCAGCAGCCATAGTACTAGCGGAGCGCTCCAAGAGACCCAGTACTTC	CASSHSTSGALQETQYF
TRBD2	TRBV7-2	TRBJ2-5	-	TGTGCCAGCAGCTTAGCGACAACTAGCGGGAGAGGGGAGACCCAGTACTTC	CASSLATTSGRGETQYF
-	TRBV4-2	TRBJ2-4	many	TGTGCCAGCAGCCAAGAAATGGGCCCCATAAACATTCAGTACTTC	CASSQEMGPINIQYF
TRBD2	TRBV7-2	TRBJ2-1	-	TGTGCCAGCAGCAAACTAGCGGGAGGGCCCCTCAATGAGCAGTTCTTC	CASSKLAGGPLNEQFF
-	TRBV12-3/TRBV12-4	TRBJ2-1	many	TGTGCCAGCAGTTCTGGCAGCTTTTCCCTACAAGGGAATGAGCAGTTCTTC	CASSSGSFSLQGNEQFF
-	TRBV27	TRBJ2-4	many	TGTGCCAGCAGTCCGCTAGGGGGGCTCCGGGACATTCAGTACTTC	CASSPLGGLRDIQYF
-	TRBV12-3/TRBV12-4	TRBJ2-7	few	TGTGCCAGCAGTTTCTGGGCTGGCGAGCAGTACTTC	CASSFWAGEQYF
-	TRBV12-3/TRBV12-4	TRBJ2-4	few	TGTGCCAGCAGCTCGGCCAGGGAGGCCAAAAACATTCAGTACTTC	CASSSAREAKNIQYF
-	TRBV29-1	TRBJ2-1	few	TGCAGCGCCCCCCTTCCCGGGGTAAGCTCCTACAATGAGCAGTTCTTC	CSAPLPGVSSYNEQFF
TRBD2	TRBV6-1	TRBJ2-7	-	TGTGCCAGCAATCCATCGGGACTAGCGGGGCCAAGCTCCTACGAGCAGTACTTC	CASNPSGLAGPSSYEQYF
-	TRBV4-3	TRBJ2-1	many	TGCGCCAGCAGCCGACCGACCCTTTTGGGCCATGAGCAGTTCTTC	CASSRPTLLGHEQFF
-	TRBV5-5	TRBJ2-7	many	TGTGCCAGCAGGAGAGAGGGCCGGGCTAGCTTGCAGTACTTC	CASRREGRASLQYF
-	TRBV7-2	TRBJ1-1	few	TGTGCCAGCAGCTTTTTAAGCCAGCCGGTTGAAGCTTTCTTT	CASSFLSQPVEAFF
-	TRBV12-3/TRBV12-4	TRBJ2-7	many	TGTGCCAGCAGTAGCCTTGGGACGGTCTCCTACGAGCAGTACTTC	CASSSLGTVSYEQYF
-	TRBV6-5	TRBJ1-6	many	TGTGCCAGCAGTTACTGGGGTAAAAATTCACCCCTCCACTTT	CASSYWGKNSPLHF
-	TRBV4-3	TRBJ2-7	many	TGCGCCAGCAGCCAGGAGCCCGGCTACGAGCAGTACTTC	CASSQEPGYEQYF
-	TRBV7-9	TRBJ2-2	few	TGTGCCAGCAGCTCCCACCCTTCAGGGGACACCGGGGAGCTGTTTTTT	CASSSHPSGDTGELFF
-	TRBV28	TRBJ2-2	many	TGTGCCAGCCTGGGACTTGCCCCCGGGGAGCTGTTTTTT	CASLGLAPGELFF
-	TRBV7-2	TRBJ2-7	-	TGTGCCAGCAGAGTGGGCATAAGCTCCTACGAGCAGTACTTC	CASRVGISSYEQYF
-	TRBV29-1	TRBJ1-5	few	TGCAGCGTTTGTAGGAGGATAGGAGGCCAGCCCCAGCATTTT	CSVCRRIGGQPQHF
TRBD1	TRBV18	TRBJ2-1	many	TGTGCCAGCTCACCGGGGACAGGCTCATCCTACAATGAGCAGTTCTTC	CASSPGTGSSYNEQFF